This is a list of T cell receptor beta chains from one sample in a study of blood T cell repertoires in COVID-19. Some clones are missing from TCRdb's copy, which holds only in-frame ones; the method was immunoSEQ multiplex PCR. This sample has about 230,000 clones, with about 80% found just once. Sequencing was carried out using peripheral blood. These receptors were obtained from a man aged 50 or older with active or convalescent COVID-19. The CDR3 runs from the conserved cysteine through the conserved F or W. A D gene is named only where the DNA matches it firmly. Not every row has a clone size; where given, it reads once, few, many or a size class.

-	TRBV6-5	-	TRBJ2-3	TGTGCCAGCAGCGACCCTCCATGGGGGGCAGATACGCAGTATTTT	CASSDPPWGADTQYF
few	TRBV7-9	-	TRBJ1-5	TGTGCCAGCAGCATGGGAGGGCTGCCCCAGCATTTT	CASSMGGLPQHF
-	TRBV11-2	TRBD1	TRBJ1-1	TGTGCCAGCAGCTCTGGGACAGCGAACACTGAAGCTTTCTTT	CASSSGTANTEAFF
-	TRBV5-6	-	TRBJ1-1	TGTGCCAGCGGAGCTTGGGGGGGCGCGCGGGACACTGAAGCTTTCTTT	CASGAWGGARDTEAFF
-	TRBV5-1	TRBD1	TRBJ1-4	TGCGCCAGCAGCTTGGGACAGGGCGATGAAAAACTGTTTTTT	CASSLGQGDEKLFF
-	TRBV19	TRBD2	TRBJ2-7	TGTGCCAGTAGTCCACTAGCGGGGGACTACGAGCAGTACTTC	CASSPLAGDYEQYF
-	TRBV7-6	-	TRBJ1-1	TGTGCCGTAGGGGGACACTTCACTGAAGCTTTCTTT	CAVGGHFTEAFF
-	TRBV20-1	-	TRBJ1-1	TGCAGTGCCAGCAGGGGCACTGAAGCTTTCTTT	CSASRGTEAFF
once	TRBV21-1	-	TRBJ2-7	TGTGCCAGCAGCAAAGAGGAGGACAGGGGGCAAGGCGAGCAGTACTTC	CASSKEEDRGQGEQYF
-	TRBV5-1	TRBD1	TRBJ2-5	TGCGCCAGCAGCTTGAGCAGGGGGATTGGGACCCAGTACTTC	CASSLSRGIGTQYF
-	TRBV18	TRBD1	TRBJ1-5	TGTGCCAGCTCACCAGCCCGGACAGGTGGCCAGCCCCAGCATTTT	CASSPARTGGQPQHF
once	TRBV7-9	TRBD2	TRBJ2-2	TGTGCCAGCAGCCCCACGGGGGGACGTCGTATCTCACCCGGGGAGCTGTTTTTT	CASSPTGGRRISPGELFF
-	TRBV24-1	TRBD1	TRBJ2-3	TGTGCCACCAGTGATGCCTTCCCGGGGACAGGGATTGGGATAGATACGCAGTATTTT	CATSDAFPGTGIGIDTQYF
once	TRBV19	-	TRBJ1-4	TGTGCCAGTAGTATGTCCGTATTTGCAACTAATGAAAAACTGTTTTTT	CASSMSVFATNEKLFF
once	TRBV7-8	TRBD2	TRBJ2-1	TGTGCCAGCAGCCCCCAGGGGCGGGGGGGCCGAGATGAGCAGTTCTTC	CASSPQGRGGRDEQFF
-	TRBV4-3	-	TRBJ2-3	TGCGCCAGCAGCCAAGATCGAGGGCTTGCAGATACGCAGTATTTT	CASSQDRGLADTQYF
-	TRBV2	-	TRBJ2-2	TGTGCCAGCAGTGACGGGACTAACACCGGGGAGCTGTTTTTT	CASSDGTNTGELFF
-	TRBV9	-	TRBJ2-5	TGTGCCAGCAGCGAACGGGGGCAAGAGACCCAGTACTTC	CASSERGQETQYF
-	TRBV30	TRBD2	TRBJ2-5	TGTGCCTGGAAACCTAGCGGGGGGTGGAAGACCCAGTACTTC	CAWKPSGGWKTQYF
-	TRBV6-5	-	TRBJ2-7	TGTGCCACCAACGGTCGGGGACTCACCGCTGAGCAGTACTTC	CATNGRGLTAEQYF
-	TRBV3-1/TRBV3-2	TRBD2	TRBJ2-1	TGTGCCAGCAGCCAGGGGGGGGGTGAGCAGTTCTTC	CASSQGGGEQFF
-	TRBV19	-	TRBJ2-1	TGTGCCAGTAGTATAGATCGAGGGGGGGCCACTAATGAGCAGTTCTTC	CASSIDRGGATNEQFF